This T cell receptor beta chain was recorded in a study of T cells in Graves' hyperthyroidism and ophthalmopathy. Amplified TCR beta CDR3 regions derived from RNA transcripts. The TCR CDR3 was amplified in a first-round RT-PCR using the HTBI primer set. MiXCR, run by TCRdb on the multiplex PCR reads, gives a single entry per CDR3 protein. The sample holds a few hundred thousand distinct CDR3 sequences, approximately 20% seen once. This clonotype has a count of ten or more. CDR1 is SGHVS and CDR2 is FQNEAQ in the germline V gene. This CDR3 contains 14 residues. Trimming shortened V by 5 bases and J by 3 bases, and 11 bases separated the two germline ends.

The chain links TRBV7-8 to TRBJ1-5, with a tentative D call TRBD1 (5 bases). This TCR was sampled from a man in his forties with Graves' hyperthyroidism. Input material: blood. This CDR3 is CASSPRQINQPQHF. CDR3 DNA: TGTGCCAGCAGCCCCCGACAGATCAATCAGCCCCAGCATTTT.